This T cell receptor (beta chain) was profiled in a study of metastatic and nonmetastatic thyroid tumors. Study at large: Where malignant and benign thyroid patients were concerned, repertoires were compared across blood and tumor or nodule tissue.

Deletions cut 7 bases from V and 4 bases from J, with 11 bases between. The CDR3 contains 11 residues. Germline V gene data show CDR1 as DFQATT and CDR2 as SNEGSKA (reference sequence). Until they underwent thyroid surgery, no patient had received any treatment. Whole-study findings and limits: It was reportedly found that TCR beta diversity was significantly higher in malignant thyroid tumors than in benign nodules, a difference seen in both blood and tumor samples.

How the authors handled the data: CDR3 differences across clinicopathological groups were used to build a distant-metastasis classifier for papillary thyroid cancer. TCRdb re-called the PCR reads with MiXCR. The V and J calls were determined by TCRdb, not by the authors. This table holds about 35,000 clones, more than 15% found once. With respect to this clone: Its antigen remains unidentified. This may arise from a read error, as a much more abundant clone is one base away. This is likely a read error, given that the CDR3 carries no conserved phenylalanine or tryptophan at its end.

The source material was blood. This clonotype originated in a female donor with papillary thyroid cancer or a benign thyroid nodule (not recorded which). Some clones in this sample may be carry-over from other donors' samples. The rearrangement links TRBV20-1 to TRBJ2-7, with no clear D. CDR3 sequence: CSGRPMYEQYS. The CDR3 DNA sequence: TGCAGTGGACGTCCGATGTACGAGCAGTACTCC.